This TCR beta chain was captured in a study of CD8+ T cells in alopecia areata. Reverse transcribed after extraction, RNA yielded cDNA as the sequencing template. Method: immunoSEQ multiplex PCR; TCRdb's copy keeps in-frame clones and lacks some. The table shows roughly 220,000 clones, with approximately 67% occurring only once. Treatment here: oral pan-JAK inhibitor, 5-10 mg twice daily. V shed 9 bases and J 7 bases; nucleotides not matched to a gene: 12. Germline loops: CDR1 ENHRY, CDR2 SYGVKD. The CDR3 consists of 14 residues. The TCR comes from a human donor with alopecia areata. The V and J genes are TRBV10-3 and TRBJ2-1; 7 nucleotides agree with TRBD2. Source: CD4+ T cells sorted from blood, taken at week 44, from a patient treated with tofacitinib. The CDR3 nucleotides are TGTGCCATGTCTTCCGGGAGGCTCGAGAATGAGCAGTTCTTC. Translated, it gives CAMSSGRLENEQFF.